These 2 T cell receptor beta chains share one sample of origin, sequenced in a study of blood T cell repertoires in COVID-19. Clones were sequenced by immunoSEQ multiplex PCR, and TCRdb holds only the in-frame ones, with some missing. The profile shows about 140,000 clones, around 86% of them singletons. The sample taken for sequencing was peripheral blood. These receptors originate from a woman aged 55-75 years with active or convalescent COVID-19.

This clone was detected ten times or more. The V call is TRBV7-8, the J call TRBJ1-6, with a possible D match to TRBD1 (5 bases). This CDR3 comprises 16 residues. The V gene's germline CDR1 is SGHVS and CDR2 FQNEAQ. V lost 5 bases, J lost 8 bases, and 19 bases lay in between. The CDR3 protein is CASSPHIQGRYSPLHF. The CDR3 DNA reads TGTGCCAGCAGCCCGCATATTCAGGGAAGATATTCACCCCTCCACTTT.

V is TRBV7-2 and J is TRBJ2-7; 8 bases match TRBD1. Germline loops: CDR1 SGHTA, CDR2 FQGNSA. Trimming cost V 3 bases and J 5 bases; bases outside gene matches: 3. This CDR3 contains 13 residues. CDR3 nucleotide sequence: TGTGCCAGCAGCTTTCAGGGGGCCAACGAGCAGTACTTC. Protein product: CASSFQGANEQYF.